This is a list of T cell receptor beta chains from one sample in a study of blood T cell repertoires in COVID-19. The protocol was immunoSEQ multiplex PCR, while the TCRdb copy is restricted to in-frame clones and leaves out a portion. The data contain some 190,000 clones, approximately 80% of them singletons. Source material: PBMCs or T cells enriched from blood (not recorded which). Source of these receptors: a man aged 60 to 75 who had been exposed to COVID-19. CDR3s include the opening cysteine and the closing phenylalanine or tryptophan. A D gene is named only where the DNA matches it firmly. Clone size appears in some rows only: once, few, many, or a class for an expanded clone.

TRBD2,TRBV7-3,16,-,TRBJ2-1,CASSLRAGVGIREQFF,TGTGCCAGCAGCTTAAGGGCGGGAGTGGGCATCAGGGAGCAGTTCTTC
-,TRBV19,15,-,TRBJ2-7,CASSISEGAGYEQYF,TGTGCCAGTAGTATTTCGGAGGGGGCAGGGTACGAGCAGTACTTC
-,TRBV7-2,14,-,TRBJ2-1,CASSLGLSYNEQFF,TGTGCCAGCAGCCTAGGGCTCTCCTACAATGAGCAGTTCTTC
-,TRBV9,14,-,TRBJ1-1,CASSHQGIGTEAFF,TGTGCCAGCTCGCATCAGGGAATCGGCACTGAAGCTTTCTTT
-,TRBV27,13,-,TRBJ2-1,CASSFGAYNEQFF,TGTGCCAGCAGTTTCGGGGCCTACAATGAGCAGTTCTTC
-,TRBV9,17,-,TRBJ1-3,CASSVASSGVSGNTIYF,TGTGCCAGCAGCGTAGCATCGTCGGGTGTCTCTGGAAACACCATATATTTT
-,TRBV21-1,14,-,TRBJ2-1,CASSKLAGVGEQFF,TGTGCCAGCAGCAAACTAGCGGGAGTAGGTGAGCAGTTCTTC
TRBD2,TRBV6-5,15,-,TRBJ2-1,CASRQTGGAYNEQFF,TGTGCCAGCCGTCAAACCGGGGGGGCCTACAATGAGCAGTTCTTC
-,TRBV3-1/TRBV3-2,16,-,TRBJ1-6,CASSLQGRVGDSPLHF,TGTGCCAGCAGCCTCCAGGGGAGGGTAGGGGATTCACCCCTCCACTTT
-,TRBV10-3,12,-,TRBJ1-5,CAISDNNQPQHF,TGTGCCATCAGTGATAACAATCAGCCCCAGCATTTT
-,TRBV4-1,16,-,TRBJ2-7,CASSQGGGQVSYEQYF,TGCGCCAGCAGCCAAGGGGGAGGACAGGTCTCCTACGAGCAGTACTTC
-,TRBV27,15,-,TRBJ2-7,CASSFEPYPTYEQYF,TGTGCCAGCAGTTTTGAACCTTATCCTACCTACGAGCAGTACTTC
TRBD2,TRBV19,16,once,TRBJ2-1,CASSMPTSGSLGEQFF,TGTGCCAGTAGTATGCCGACTAGCGGGAGTTTGGGTGAGCAGTTCTTC
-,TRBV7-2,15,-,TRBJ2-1,CASSTSLSSYNEQFF,TGTGCCAGCAGCACGAGCCTAAGCTCCTACAATGAGCAGTTCTTC
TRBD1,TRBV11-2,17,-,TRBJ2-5,CASSPGTHRGSQETQYF,TGTGCCAGCAGCCCAGGAACACACAGGGGATCCCAAGAGACCCAGTACTTC
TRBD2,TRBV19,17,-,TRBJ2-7,CASSILAGGRTSYEQYF,TGTGCCAGTAGTATCCTAGCGGGAGGGCGTACGTCCTACGAGCAGTACTTC
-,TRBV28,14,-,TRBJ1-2,CASSLQVPFGGYTF,TGTGCCAGCAGTTTACAGGTTCCCTTCGGTGGCTACACCTTC
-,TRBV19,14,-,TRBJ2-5,CASSPGQLQETQYF,TGTGCCAGTAGTCCCGGACAGCTCCAAGAGACCCAGTACTTC
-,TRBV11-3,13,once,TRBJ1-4,CASSAGRGEKLFF,TGTGCCAGCAGCGCGGGAAGGGGTGAAAAACTGTTTTTT
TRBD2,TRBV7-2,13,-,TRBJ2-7,CASSSSSGREQYF,TGTGCCAGCAGTTCCTCTAGCGGGAGGGAGCAGTACTTC
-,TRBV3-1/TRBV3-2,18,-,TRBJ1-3,CASSQFITESHSGNTIYF,TGTGCCAGCAGCCAGTTTATAACAGAAAGCCACTCTGGAAACACCATATATTTT
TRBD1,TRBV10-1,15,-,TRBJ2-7,CASNPGRTGAYEQYF,TGCGCCAGCAATCCAGGCCGGACAGGGGCCTACGAGCAGTACTTC
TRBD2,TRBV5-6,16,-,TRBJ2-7,CASSLSTSGSSGEQYF,TGTGCCAGCAGCTTATCGACTAGCGGGAGTTCTGGGGAGCAGTACTTC
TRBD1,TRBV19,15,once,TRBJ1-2,CASSSGQGSNYGYTF,TGTGCCAGTAGCTCGGGACAGGGCTCTAACTATGGCTACACCTTC
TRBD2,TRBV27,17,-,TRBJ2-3,CASSSPPGLAGGDTQYF,TGTGCCAGCAGTTCCCCACCGGGACTAGCGGGAGGAGATACGCAGTATTTT
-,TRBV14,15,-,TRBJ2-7,CASSYRSTRRLEQYF,TGTGCCAGCAGTTATAGGTCGACACGGCGTTTGGAGCAGTACTTC
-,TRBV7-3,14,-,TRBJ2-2,CASSPDTYIGELFF,TGTGCCAGCAGCCCCGACACTTACATCGGGGAGCTGTTTTTT
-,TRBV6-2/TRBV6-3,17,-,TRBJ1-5,CASSYGGGSLGNQPQHF,TGTGCCAGCAGTTACGGGGGGGGCTCTTTGGGCAATCAGCCCCAGCATTTT
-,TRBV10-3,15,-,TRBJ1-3,CASRSPTGSGNTIYF,TGTGCCAGCCGTTCGCCGACTGGCTCTGGAAACACCATATATTTT
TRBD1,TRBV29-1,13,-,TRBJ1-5,CSVAGTDNQPQHF,TGCAGCGTCGCCGGGACAGACAATCAGCCCCAGCATTTT
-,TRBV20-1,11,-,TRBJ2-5,CSASDWETQYF,TGCAGTGCTTCTGACTGGGAGACCCAGTACTTC
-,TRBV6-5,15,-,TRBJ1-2,CASSYSRGTNYGYTF,TGTGCCAGCAGTTACTCCCGCGGAACTAACTATGGCTACACCTTC
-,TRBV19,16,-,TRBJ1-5,CASSIGPKQGNQPQHF,TGTGCCAGTAGTATAGGACCCAAACAGGGCAATCAGCCCCAGCATTTT
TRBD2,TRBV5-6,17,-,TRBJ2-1,CASSSPGTGRRDNEQFF,TGTGCCAGCAGCTCCCCCGGTACCGGGAGGAGGGACAATGAGCAGTTCTTC
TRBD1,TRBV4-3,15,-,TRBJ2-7,CASSQEARGRNEQYF,TGCGCCAGCAGCCAAGAGGCGAGGGGGCGAAACGAGCAGTACTTC
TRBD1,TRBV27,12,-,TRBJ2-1,CASSFRTGSWFF,TGTGCCAGCAGTTTCCGGACAGGGAGTTGGTTCTTC
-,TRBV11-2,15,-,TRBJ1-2,CASSLASGHQYGYTF,TGTGCCAGCAGCTTAGCTTCGGGACATCAATATGGCTACACCTTC
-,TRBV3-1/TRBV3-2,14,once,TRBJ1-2,CASSPNGGPYGYTF,TGTGCCAGCAGCCCAAACGGGGGGCCCTATGGCTACACCTTC
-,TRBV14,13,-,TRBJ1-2,CASSQEPRGGYTF,TGTGCCAGCAGCCAAGAGCCCAGGGGAGGCTACACCTTC
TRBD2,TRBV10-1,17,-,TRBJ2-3,CASSESLLAGNTDTQYF,TGCGCCAGCAGTGAGTCTTTACTAGCGGGAAACACAGATACGCAGTATTTT
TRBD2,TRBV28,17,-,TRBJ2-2,CASSLSGLAGVPGELFF,TGTGCCAGCAGCCTTTCGGGACTAGCGGGAGTTCCCGGGGAGCTGTTTTTT
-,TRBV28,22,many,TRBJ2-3,CASSLSNGKVTSRVGKSDTQYF,TGTGCCAGCAGTTTATCCAACGGGAAGGTTACGTCTCGTGTTGGCAAATCAGATACGCAGTATTTT
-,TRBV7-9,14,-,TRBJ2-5,CASSSQGPQETQYF,TGTGCCAGCAGTTCCCAGGGGCCGCAAGAGACCCAGTACTTC
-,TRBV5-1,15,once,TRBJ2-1,CASSLVFAGQNEQFF,TGCGCCAGCAGCTTGGTATTCGCCGGTCAAAATGAGCAGTTCTTC
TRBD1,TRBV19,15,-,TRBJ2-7,CASSRQGEGTYEQYF,TGTGCCAGTAGTAGACAGGGGGAGGGGACCTACGAGCAGTACTTC
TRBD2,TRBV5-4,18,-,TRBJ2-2,CASSPGLAGARAAGELFF,TGTGCCAGCAGCCCCGGACTAGCGGGAGCCCGGGCGGCCGGGGAGCTGTTTTTT
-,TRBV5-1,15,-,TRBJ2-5,CASSFRGTGQETQYF,TGCGCCAGCAGCTTCCGCGGCACAGGGCAAGAGACCCAGTACTTC
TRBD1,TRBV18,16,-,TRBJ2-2,CASSPGAGGYTGELFF,TGTGCCAGCTCACCAGGCGCAGGGGGCTACACCGGGGAGCTGTTTTTT
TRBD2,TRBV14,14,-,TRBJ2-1,CASRLAGSYNEQFF,TGTGCCAGCAGACTAGCGGGCTCCTACAATGAGCAGTTCTTC
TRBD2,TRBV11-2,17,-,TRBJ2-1,CASTNPPSGPAYNEQFF,TGTGCCAGCACCAACCCGCCTAGCGGGCCCGCCTACAATGAGCAGTTCTTC
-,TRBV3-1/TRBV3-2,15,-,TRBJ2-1,CASSLSGSSYNEQFF,TGTGCCAGCAGCCTGTCCGGGAGCTCCTACAATGAGCAGTTCTTC
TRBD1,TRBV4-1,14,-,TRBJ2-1,CASSLNEGANEQFF,TGCGCCAGCAGCCTCAATGAGGGGGCAAATGAGCAGTTCTTC
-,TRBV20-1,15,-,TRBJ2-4,CSASLPGLTKNIQYF,TGCAGTGCTAGTCTGCCAGGGCTAACCAAAAACATTCAGTACTTC
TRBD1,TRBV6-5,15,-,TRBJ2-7,CASRSTGGGSYEQYF,TGTGCCAGCAGGAGCACAGGGGGCGGCTCGTACGAGCAGTACTTC
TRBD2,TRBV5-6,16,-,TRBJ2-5,CASSRALAGSPETQYF,TGTGCCAGCAGCCGGGCACTAGCGGGATCCCCAGAGACCCAGTACTTC